This TCR beta chain was captured in a study of cytotoxic CD8 clonotypes in ibrutinib-treated CLL. Study at large: Researchers reported about 10 relapsed/refractory and 15 treatment-naive patients, under 18 of them IGHV unmutated. Notes on the study in general: Contraction or stability on treatment characterized the public clonotypes, which were uncommon.

Germline V gene sequence: CDR1 SGHTA, CDR2 FQGNSA. The CDR3 extends over 14 amino acids. With 5 bases removed from V and 3 bases from J, the gap between germline ends came to 13 bases. Clones were read by immunoSEQ multiplex PCR, and TCRdb kept only the in-frame ones, dropping some. The sample lists fewer than 25,000 clones; roughly four fifths were seen once. Comments on this clone: Its target is not known.

This sequence originates from a human donor with chronic lymphocytic leukemia. The chain recombines TRBV7-2 with TRBJ2-5, with D possibly TRBD2 on 5 matching bases. Sample: PBMCs, taken before ibrutinib treatment. The CDR3 DNA reads as TGTGCCAGCAGCCCCCATTCAGCGGAAGAGACCCAGTACTTC. Protein product: CASSPHSAEETQYF.